What follows are 3 T cell receptor beta chains derived from one specimen sequenced in a study of T-cell reconstitution after alpha-beta-depleted transplantation in children. During its preparation, the TCRbeta library received unique molecular identifiers. Each CDR3 protein gets one entry after TCRdb re-called the PCR reads with MiXCR. The data show around 500,000 distinct CDR3 sequences, 20% to 25% seen once. Sequences were derived from PBMCs, mostly from graft donor cells, sampled 360 days after TCRalphabeta/CD19-depleted stem cell transplant. Receptors were obtained from a boy younger than two who had a stem cell transplant for acute myeloid leukemia, so the T cells may come from the graft donor.

This clonotype was seen a handful of times. The V call is TRBV18, the J call TRBJ1-1; TRBD1 matches at 9 bases. V was clipped by 6 bases and J by 5 bases; unmatched bases: 13. The CDR3 consists of 16 residues. CDR1 KGHSH and CDR2 LQKENI come from the germline V gene. The CDR3: CASSPIPDRGNTEAFF. As DNA, the CDR3 is TGTGCCAGCTCCCCCATCCCGGACAGGGGTAATACTGAAGCTTTCTTT.

This clonotype appeared a few times. This chain uses TRBV20-1 with TRBJ2-3, with a possible D match to TRBD2 (6 bases). This CDR3 region has 13 residues. The germline V gene has CDR1 DFQATT and CDR2 SNEGSKA (reference sequence). V lost 3 bases, J lost 6 bases, and 13 bases lay in between. DNA of the CDR3: TGCAGTGCTAGGGAGGGACGAAGGGATACGCAGTATTTT. This translates into CSAREGRRDTQYF.

This clonotype occurred a few times. V usage is TRBV5-1 and J usage is TRBJ2-1, with a tentative D call TRBD2 (6 bases). Per germline, CDR1 SGHRS and CDR2 YFSETQ. There are 15 residues in the CDR3. Trimming pared 0 bases from V and 7 bases from J, leaving 14 bases between. The CDR3 DNA is TGCGCCAGCAGCTTGGGACTAGAACTTGGTAATGAGCAGTTCTTC. Translation: CASSLGLELGNEQFF.